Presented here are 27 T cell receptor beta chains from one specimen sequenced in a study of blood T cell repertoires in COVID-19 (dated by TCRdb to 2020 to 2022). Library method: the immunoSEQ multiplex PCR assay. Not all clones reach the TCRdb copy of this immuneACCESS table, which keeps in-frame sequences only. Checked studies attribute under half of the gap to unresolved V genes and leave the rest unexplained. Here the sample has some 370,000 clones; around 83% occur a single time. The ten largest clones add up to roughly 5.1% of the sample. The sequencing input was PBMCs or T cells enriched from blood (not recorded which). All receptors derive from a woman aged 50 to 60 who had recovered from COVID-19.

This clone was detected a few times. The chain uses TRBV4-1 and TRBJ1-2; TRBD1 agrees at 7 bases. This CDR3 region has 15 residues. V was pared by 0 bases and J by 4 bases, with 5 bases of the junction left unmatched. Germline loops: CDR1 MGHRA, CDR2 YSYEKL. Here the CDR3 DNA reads TGCGCCAGCAGCCAAGATGAGGGACAGCCCTATGGCTACACCTTC. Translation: CASSQDEGQPYGYTF.

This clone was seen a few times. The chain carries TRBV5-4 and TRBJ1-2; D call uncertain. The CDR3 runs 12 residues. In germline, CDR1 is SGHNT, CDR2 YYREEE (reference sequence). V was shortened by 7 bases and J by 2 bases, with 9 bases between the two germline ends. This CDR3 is CASWEVNYGYTF. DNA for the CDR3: TGTGCCAGCTGGGAGGTGAACTATGGCTACACCTTC.

CDR3 region: CASSQEDGQGEAFF. Here the CDR3 DNA reads TGTGCCAGCAGCCAAGAGGATGGGCAGGGGGAAGCTTTCTTT. This chain connects TRBV4-2 to TRBJ1-1; possible D gene TRBD1, 6 bases. The CDR3 length is 14 residues. Germline loops: CDR1 LGHNA, CDR2 YNFKEQ. Trimming left V 0 bases short and J 8 bases short, with 13 bases between.

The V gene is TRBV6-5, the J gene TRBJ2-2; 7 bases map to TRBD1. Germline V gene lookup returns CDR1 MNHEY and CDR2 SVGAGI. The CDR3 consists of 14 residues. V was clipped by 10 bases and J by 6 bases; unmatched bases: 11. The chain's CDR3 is CATDREYRAGELFF. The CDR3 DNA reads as TGTGCCACCGACAGGGAATATAGGGCCGGGGAGCTGTTTTTT.

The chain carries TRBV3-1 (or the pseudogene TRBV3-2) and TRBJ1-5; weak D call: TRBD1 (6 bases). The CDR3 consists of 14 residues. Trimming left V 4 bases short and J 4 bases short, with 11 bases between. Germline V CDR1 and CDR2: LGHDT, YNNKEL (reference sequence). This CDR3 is CASSLRTANQPQHF. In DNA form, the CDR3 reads TGTGCCAGCAGCCTCCGGACAGCTAATCAGCCCCAGCATTTT.

The CDR3, as DNA: TGCGCCAGCAGCGGGTCGGACAGTTTGAACACTGAAGCTTTCTTT. Its protein is CASSGSDSLNTEAFF. V is TRBV5-1 and J is TRBJ1-1; the D gene is possibly TRBD1 (6 bases). The CDR3 totals 15 residues. V shed 4 bases and J shed 0 bases, with 13 bases lying between them. CDR1 and CDR2 (germline): SGHRS, YFSETQ. Full variable domain (outside the CDR3, taken from reference TRBV5-1 and TRBJ1-1): KAGVTQTPRYLIKTRGQQVTLSCSPISGHRSVSWYQQTPGQGLQFLFEYFSETQRNKGNFPGRFSGRQFSNSRSEMNVSTLELGDSALYLCASSGSDSLNTEAFFGQGTRLTVV.

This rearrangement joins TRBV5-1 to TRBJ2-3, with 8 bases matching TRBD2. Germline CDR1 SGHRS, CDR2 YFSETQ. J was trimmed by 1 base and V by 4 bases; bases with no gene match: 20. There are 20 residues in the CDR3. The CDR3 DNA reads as TGCGCCAGCAGCCCCCTTAAAATTGAGGACTGGCGGGGGGGCACAGATACGCAGTATTTT. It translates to CASSPLKIEDWRGGTDTQYF.

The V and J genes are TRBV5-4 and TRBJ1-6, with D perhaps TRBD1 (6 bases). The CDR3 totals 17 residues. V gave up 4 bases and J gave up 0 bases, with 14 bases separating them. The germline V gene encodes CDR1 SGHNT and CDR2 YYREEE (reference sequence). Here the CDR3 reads CASSPDSSSSYNSPLHF. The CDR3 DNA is TGTGCCAGCAGCCCGGACAGTTCGAGCTCCTATAATTCACCCCTCCACTTT.

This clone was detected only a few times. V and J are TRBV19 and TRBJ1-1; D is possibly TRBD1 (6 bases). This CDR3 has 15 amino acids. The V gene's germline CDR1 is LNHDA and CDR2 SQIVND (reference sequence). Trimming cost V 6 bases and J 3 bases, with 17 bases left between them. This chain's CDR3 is CASSTGGGGHTEAFF. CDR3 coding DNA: TGTGCCAGTAGCACTGGCGGGGGGGGCCACACTGAAGCTTTCTTT.

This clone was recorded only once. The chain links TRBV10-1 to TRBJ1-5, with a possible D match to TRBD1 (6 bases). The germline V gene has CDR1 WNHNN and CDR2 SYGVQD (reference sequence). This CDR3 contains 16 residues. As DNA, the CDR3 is TGCGCGCAGAGCCTTCACAGGACAGATAGCAATCAGCCCCAGCATTTT. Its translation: CAQSLHRTDSNQPQHF.

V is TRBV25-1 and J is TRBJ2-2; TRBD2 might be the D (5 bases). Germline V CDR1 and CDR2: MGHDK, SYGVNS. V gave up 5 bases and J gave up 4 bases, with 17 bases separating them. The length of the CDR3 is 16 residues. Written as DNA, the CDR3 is TGTGCCAGCAGTCCTGAAGGGCCCCGGGGCACCGGGGAGCTGTTTTTT. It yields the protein CASSPEGPRGTGELFF.

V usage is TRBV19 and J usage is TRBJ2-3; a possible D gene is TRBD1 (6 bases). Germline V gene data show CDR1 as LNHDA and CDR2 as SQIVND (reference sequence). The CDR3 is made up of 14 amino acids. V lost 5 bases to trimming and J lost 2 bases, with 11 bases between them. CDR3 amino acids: CASSPGTNTDTQYF. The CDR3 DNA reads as TGTGCCAGTAGTCCGGGGACAAACACAGATACGCAGTATTTT.

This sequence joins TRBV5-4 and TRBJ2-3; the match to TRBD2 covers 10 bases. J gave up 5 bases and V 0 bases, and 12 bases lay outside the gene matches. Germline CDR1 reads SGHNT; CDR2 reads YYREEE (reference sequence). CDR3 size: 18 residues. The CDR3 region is CASSLGANLAGDKDTQYF. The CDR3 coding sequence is TGTGCCAGCAGCTTGGGGGCCAATCTAGCGGGGGACAAAGATACGCAGTATTTT.

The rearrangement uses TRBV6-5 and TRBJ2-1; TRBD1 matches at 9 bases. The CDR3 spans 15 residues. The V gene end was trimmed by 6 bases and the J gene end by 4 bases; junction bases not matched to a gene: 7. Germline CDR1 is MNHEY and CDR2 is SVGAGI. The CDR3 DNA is TGTGCCAGCAGAACCGGGACAGGGTTTTACAATGAGCAGTTCTTC. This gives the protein CASRTGTGFYNEQFF.

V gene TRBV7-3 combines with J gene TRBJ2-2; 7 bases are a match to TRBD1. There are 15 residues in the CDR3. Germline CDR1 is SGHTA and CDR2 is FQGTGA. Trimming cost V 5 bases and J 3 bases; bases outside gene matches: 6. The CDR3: CASSPNRGYTGELFF. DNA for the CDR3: TGTGCCAGCAGCCCCAACAGGGGTTACACCGGGGAGCTGTTTTTT. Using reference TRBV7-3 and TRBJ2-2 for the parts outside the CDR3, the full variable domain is GAGVSQTPSNKVTEKGKYVELRCDPISGHTALYWYRQSLGQGPEFLIYFQGTGAADDSGLPNDRFFAVRPEGSVSTLKIQRTERGDSAVYLCASSPNRGYTGELFFGEGSRLTVL.

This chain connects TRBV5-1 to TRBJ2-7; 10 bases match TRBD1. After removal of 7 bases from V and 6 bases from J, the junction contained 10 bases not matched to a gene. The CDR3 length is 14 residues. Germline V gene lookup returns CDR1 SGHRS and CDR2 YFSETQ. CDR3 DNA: TGCGCCAGCGGCCGAGGGACAGGGGCCGGCGAGCAGTACTTC. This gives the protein CASGRGTGAGEQYF. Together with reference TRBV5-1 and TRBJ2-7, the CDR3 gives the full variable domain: KAGVTQTPRYLIKTRGQQVTLSCSPISGHRSVSWYQQTPGQGLQFLFEYFSETQRNKGNFPGRFSGRQFSNSRSEMNVSTLELGDSALYLCASGRGTGAGEQYFGPGTRLTVT.

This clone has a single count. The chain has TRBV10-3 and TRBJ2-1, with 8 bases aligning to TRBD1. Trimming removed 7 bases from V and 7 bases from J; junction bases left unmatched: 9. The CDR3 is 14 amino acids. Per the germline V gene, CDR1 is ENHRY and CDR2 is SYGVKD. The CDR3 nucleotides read TGTGCCATCACCTTAGGACAGGGTCGGAATGAGCAGTTCTTC. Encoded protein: CAITLGQGRNEQFF.

As DNA, the CDR3 is TGTGCCAGCAGCCCCCTGAGCCTAGTATGGGACGAGCAGTACTTC. This sequence encodes CASSPLSLVWDEQYF. The chain uses TRBV5-8 and TRBJ2-7, with D uncertain. The CDR3 spans 15 residues. Germline CDR1 SGHTS, CDR2 YDEGEE. Trimming stripped 4 bases from V and 5 bases from J, with 19 bases between.

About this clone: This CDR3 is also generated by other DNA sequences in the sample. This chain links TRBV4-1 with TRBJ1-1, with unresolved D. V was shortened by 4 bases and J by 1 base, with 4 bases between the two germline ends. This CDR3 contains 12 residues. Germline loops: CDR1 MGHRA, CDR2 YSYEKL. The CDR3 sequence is CASSPGNTEAFF. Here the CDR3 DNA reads TGCGCCAGCAGCCCGGGGAACACTGAAGCTTTCTTT.

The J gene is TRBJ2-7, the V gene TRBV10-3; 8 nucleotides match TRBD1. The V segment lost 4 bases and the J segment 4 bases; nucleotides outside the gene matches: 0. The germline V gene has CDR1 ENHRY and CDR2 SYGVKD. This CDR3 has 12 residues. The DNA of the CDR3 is TGTGCCATCAGTGGACAGGGGTACGAGCAGTACTTC. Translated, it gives CAISGQGYEQYF.

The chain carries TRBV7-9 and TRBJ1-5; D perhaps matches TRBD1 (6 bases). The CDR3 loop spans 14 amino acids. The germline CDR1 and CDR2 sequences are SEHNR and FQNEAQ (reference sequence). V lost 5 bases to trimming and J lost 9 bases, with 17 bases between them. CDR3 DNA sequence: TGTGCCAGCAGCCCCGACAGGCCACACGCGCCCCAGCATTTT. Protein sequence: CASSPDRPHAPQHF.

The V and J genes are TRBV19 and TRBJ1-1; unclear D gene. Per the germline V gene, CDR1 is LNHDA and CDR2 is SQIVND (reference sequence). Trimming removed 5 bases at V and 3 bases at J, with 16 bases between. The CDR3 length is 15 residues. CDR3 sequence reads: CASSSHSRGHTEAFF. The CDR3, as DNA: TGTGCCAGTAGTTCCCATAGCCGGGGTCACACTGAAGCTTTCTTT.

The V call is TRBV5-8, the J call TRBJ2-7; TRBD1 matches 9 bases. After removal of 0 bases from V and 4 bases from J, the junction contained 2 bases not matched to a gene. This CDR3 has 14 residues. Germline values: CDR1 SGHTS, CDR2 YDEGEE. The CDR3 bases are TGTGCCAGCAGCTTGGTCGGGACAGGGTACGAGCAGTACTTC. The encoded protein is CASSLVGTGYEQYF.

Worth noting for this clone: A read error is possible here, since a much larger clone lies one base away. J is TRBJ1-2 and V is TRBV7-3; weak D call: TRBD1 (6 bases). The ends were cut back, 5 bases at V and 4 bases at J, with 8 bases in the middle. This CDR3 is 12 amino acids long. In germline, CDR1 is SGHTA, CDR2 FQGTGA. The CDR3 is CASSQDSYGYTF. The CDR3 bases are TGTGCCAGCAGCCAGGACAGCTATGGCTACACCTTC.

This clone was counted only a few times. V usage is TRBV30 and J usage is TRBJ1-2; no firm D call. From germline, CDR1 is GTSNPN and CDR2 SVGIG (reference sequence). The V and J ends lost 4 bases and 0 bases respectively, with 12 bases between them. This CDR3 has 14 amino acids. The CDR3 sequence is CAWMLVGANYGYTF. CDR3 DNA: TGTGCCTGGATGTTAGTTGGAGCTAACTATGGCTACACCTTC.

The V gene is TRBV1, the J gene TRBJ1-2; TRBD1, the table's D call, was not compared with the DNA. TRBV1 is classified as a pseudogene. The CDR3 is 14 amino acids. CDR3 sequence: CTSSLTGGLYGYTF. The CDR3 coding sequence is TGCACCAGCAGCCTGACAGGGGGCTTATATGGCTACACCTTC.

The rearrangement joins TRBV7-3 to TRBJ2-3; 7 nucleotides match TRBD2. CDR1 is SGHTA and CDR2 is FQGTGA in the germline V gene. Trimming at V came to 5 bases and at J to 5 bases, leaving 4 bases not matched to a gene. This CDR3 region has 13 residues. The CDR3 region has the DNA TGTGCCAGCAGCCCCCCGGGGGGAGATACGCAGTATTTT. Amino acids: CASSPPGGDTQYF.